The rows below give T cell receptor beta chains drawn from one sample of a study of shared clonotypes between healthy human individuals. The table came from immunoSEQ multiplex PCR; TCRdb's copy has only in-frame clones and leaves some out. The sample records fewer than 1.6 million clones, about 98.5% being singletons. The sequencing input was naive CD4+ T cells sorted from blood. These receptors were taken from a man aged 25-40 years in good health. The CDR3 runs from the conserved cysteine through the conserved F or W. The D gene is left open where the match is weak.

J gene,V gene,CDR3 length,D gene,CDR3 protein,CDR3 DNA
TRBJ2-2,TRBV7-2,14,TRBD1,CASSSRRGPGELFF,TGTGCCAGCAGCTCCCGAAGGGGGCCCGGGGAGCTGTTTTTT
TRBJ2-7,TRBV15,14,NA,CATSRDYSMYEQYF,TGTGCCACCAGCAGAGATTATTCTATGTACGAGCAGTACTTC
TRBJ2-7,TRBV5-5,15,NA,CASSPASVNVYEQYF,TGTGCCAGCAGCCCAGCTTCCGTCAACGTCTACGAGCAGTACTTC
TRBJ2-1,TRBV5-5,16,TRBD2,CASSLEREWDYNEQFF,TGTGCCAGCAGCTTGGAGCGGGAGTGGGATTACAATGAGCAGTTCTTC
TRBJ2-5,TRBV15,13,NA,CATSSQGFETQYF,TGTGCCACCAGCTCCCAGGGGTTTGAGACCCAGTACTTC
TRBJ2-7,TRBV5-1,12,NA,CASSYVRHEQYF,TGCGCCAGCAGCTATGTCCGGCACGAGCAGTACTTC
TRBJ2-5,TRBV18,15,TRBD1,CASSPRQGAQETQYF,TGTGCCAGCTCACCTCGACAGGGGGCACAAGAGACCCAGTACTTC
TRBJ2-4,TRBV4-1,21,TRBD2,CASSPRLFAGTSGRTKNIQYF,TGCGCCAGCAGCCCTCGCCTGTTTGCCGGGACTAGCGGGAGGACCAAAAACATTCAGTACTTC
TRBJ1-1,TRBV28,14,TRBD1,CASQGAGVNTEAFF,TGTGCCAGTCAGGGGGCCGGGGTGAACACTGAAGCTTTCTTT
TRBJ2-7,TRBV9,15,TRBD2,CASSVGGLAGAEQYF,TGTGCCAGCAGCGTAGGGGGACTAGCGGGAGCCGAGCAGTACTTC
TRBJ1-4,TRBV2,14,NA,CASRRGRTEEKLFF,TGTGCCAGCAGGAGGGGCAGGACAGAAGAAAAACTGTTTTTT
TRBJ2-2,TRBV7-2,14,NA,CASSPRPNTGELFF,TGTGCCAGCAGTCCGAGGCCTAACACCGGGGAGCTGTTTTTT
TRBJ1-2,TRBV5-1,12,NA,CASSLFAGGYTF,TGCGCCAGCAGCTTATTCGCCGGGGGCTACACCTTC